One sample yielded the 11 T cell receptor beta chains listed below, sequenced in a study of blood T cell repertoires in COVID-19. Libraries were prepared by immunoSEQ multiplex PCR; TCRdb keeps only in-frame clonotypes and omits some of them. The sample lists 300,000 or so clones; about nine tenths were seen once. The sequencing input was PBMCs or T cells enriched from blood (not recorded which). The receptors come from a woman younger than 35 who had recovered from COVID-19.

The chain has TRBV5-1 and TRBJ1-2; 12 bases line up with TRBD1. The CDR3 has 16 residues. Trimming took 4 bases from V and 5 from J; bases not matched to a gene: 9. In germline, CDR1 is SGHRS, CDR2 YFSETQ. Here the CDR3 DNA reads TGCGCCAGCAGCAAGACCGGGACAGGGGGCGTTTATGGCTACACCTTC. Translated: CASSKTGTGGVYGYTF. Complete variable domain (other parts from reference TRBV5-1 and TRBJ1-2): KAGVTQTPRYLIKTRGQQVTLSCSPISGHRSVSWYQQTPGQGLQFLFEYFSETQRNKGNFPGRFSGRQFSNSRSEMNVSTLELGDSALYLCASSKTGTGGVYGYTFGSGTRLTVV.

V and J are TRBV19 and TRBJ2-1, with 11 bases lining up with TRBD1. This CDR3 spans 14 amino acids. J was trimmed by 9 bases and V by 1 base; bases with no gene match: 2. Germline CDR1 and CDR2: LNHDA and SQIVND (reference sequence). CDR3 in amino acids: CASSIGTGGFEQFF. CDR3 coding DNA: TGTGCCAGTAGTATAGGGACAGGGGGCTTTGAGCAGTTCTTC.

The V call is TRBV4-1, the J call TRBJ1-1; D remains ambiguous. From germline, CDR1 is MGHRA and CDR2 YSYEKL. V was trimmed by 1 base and J by 5 bases, leaving 11 bases between them. This CDR3 region has 14 residues. The CDR3 spells CASSQVGRKTEAFF. In DNA, the CDR3 is TGCGCCAGCAGCCAAGTAGGGAGAAAGACTGAAGCTTTCTTT.

The chain joins TRBV27 to TRBJ2-4; D might be TRBD2 (6 bases). Germline V gene data show CDR1 as MNHEY and CDR2 as SMNVEV (reference sequence). There are 15 residues in the CDR3. Trimming pared 2 bases from V and 6 bases from J, leaving 14 bases between. CDR3 coding DNA: TGTGCCAGCAGTTTAATATACGGGACTTTAAACATTCAGTACTTC. Amino acid sequence: CASSLIYGTLNIQYF.

Note on this clone: Other DNA sequences within the sample encode an identical CDR3. This chain links TRBV3-1 (or the pseudogene TRBV3-2) with TRBJ2-1; D remains ambiguous. V was clipped by 1 base and J by 4 bases, with 5 bases between them. The germline gives CDR1 LGHDT, CDR2 YNNKEL (reference sequence). The CDR3 spans 13 residues. CDR3 region: CASSQGQYNEQFF. The CDR3 DNA follows: TGTGCCAGCAGCCAAGGGCAGTACAATGAGCAGTTCTTC.

The sample holds a few counts of this clone. This sequence joins TRBV21-1 and TRBJ2-5; TRBD1 is the table's D call and was not checked against the DNA. TRBV21-1 is recorded as a pseudogene. The CDR3 extends over 15 amino acids. Here the CDR3 DNA reads TGTGCCAGCAGCAAAGGGGGACAGGGGGGAGAGACCCAGTACTTC. It yields the protein CASSKGGQGGETQYF.

This chain uses TRBV5-1 with TRBJ1-1, with 8 bases aligning to TRBD1. Germline values: CDR1 SGHRS, CDR2 YFSETQ. The length of the CDR3 is 16 residues. J was trimmed by 6 bases and V by 4 bases; bases with no gene match: 14. CDR3: CASSPTLTGGNAEAFF. The CDR3 nucleotides are TGCGCCAGCAGCCCTACCCTAACAGGGGGAAATGCTGAAGCTTTCTTT. Supplemented by reference TRBV5-1 and TRBJ1-1, the full variable domain reads KAGVTQTPRYLIKTRGQQVTLSCSPISGHRSVSWYQQTPGQGLQFLFEYFSETQRNKGNFPGRFSGRQFSNSRSEMNVSTLELGDSALYLCASSPTLTGGNAEAFFGQGTRLTVV.

The J gene is TRBJ1-5, the V gene TRBV6-1, with D unclear. V lost 2 bases and J lost 6, with 14 bases in between. The CDR3 length is 15 residues. From germline, CDR1 is MNHNS and CDR2 SASEGT. The CDR3 DNA reads TGTGCCAGCAGTGAACTTGGCCCCCCCCTTCAGCCCCAGCATTTT. Translated, it gives CASSELGPPLQPQHF.

The chain uses TRBV5-4 and TRBJ2-7, with D maybe TRBD1 (5 bases). This CDR3 spans 13 amino acids. The ends were cut back, 5 bases at V and 2 bases at J, with 11 bases in the middle. Germline loops: CDR1 SGHNT, CDR2 YYREEE (reference sequence). The CDR3 protein is CASRRGGAYEQYF. The CDR3 DNA is TGTGCCAGCAGAAGGGGCGGAGCCTACGAGCAGTACTTC.

The chain couples TRBV30 to TRBJ2-1, with D tentatively TRBD2 (6 bases). The V end was cut by 4 bases, the J end by 0 bases, with 10 bases between. The CDR3 totals 14 residues. Germline assignment: CDR1 GTSNPN and CDR2 SVGIG (reference sequence). CDR3 in DNA: TGTGCCTGGACGGGGGTTGGCTCCTACAATGAGCAGTTCTTC. Translation: CAWTGVGSYNEQFF.

The count of this clone is one. The V call is TRBV9, the J call TRBJ2-5, with 7 bases that match TRBD1. The CDR3 covers 17 residues. Trimming at V came to 3 bases and at J to 2 bases, leaving 13 bases not matched to a gene. Per the germline V gene, CDR1 is SGDLS and CDR2 is YYNGEE. The CDR3: CASSASGAGGGQETQYF. The CDR3, as DNA: TGTGCCAGCAGCGCATCTGGGGCAGGGGGTGGGCAAGAGACCCAGTACTTC.